One sample yielded the 6 T cell receptor beta chains listed below, sequenced in a study of T-cell reconstitution after alpha-beta-depleted transplantation in children. It was with unique molecular identifiers that the TCRbeta library was prepared. TCRdb called the PCR reads again in MiXCR, with one record for every CDR3 protein. The sample holds hundreds of thousands of distinct CDR3 sequences; roughly 13% are singletons and the top ten take 0.79%. The sequencing used PBMCs, collected before TCRalphabeta/CD19-depleted stem cell transplant. The origin of the receptors is a girl aged 2-9 years with congenital amegakaryocytic thrombocytopenia, due to receive a stem cell transplant.

This chain joins TRBV5-1 and TRBJ2-3, with 10 bases lining up with TRBD1. CDR1 is SGHRS and CDR2 is YFSETQ in the germline V gene. This CDR3 has 17 amino acids. The J segment lost 0 bases and the V segment lost 4 bases, leaving 8 bases of the junction unmatched. CDR3: CASSPAGTGVSTDTQYF. CDR3 DNA sequence: TGCGCCAGCAGCCCCGCCGGGACAGGGGTGAGCACAGATACGCAGTATTTT.

This clonotype has at least ten counts. The rearrangement joins TRBV20-1 to TRBJ1-3; D unclear. Germline CDR1 DFQATT, CDR2 SNEGSKA (reference sequence). This CDR3 region has 11 residues. In nucleotides, the CDR3 is TGCAGCTCGCCGGGGGGAAACACCATATATTTT. It specifies CSSPGGNTIYF.

The gene calls are TRBV7-8 and TRBJ2-3; TRBD2 aligns across 12 bases. Germline trimming cut 5 bases from V and 6 bases from J; bases unmatched to any gene: 9. There are 16 residues in the CDR3. CDR1 SGHVS and CDR2 FQNEAQ come from the germline V gene. CDR3 bases: TGTGCCAGCAGCCAGCGACTAGCGGGAGAGCAGGATACGCAGTATTTT. Translating it yields CASSQRLAGEQDTQYF.

In the case of this clonotype: Mismatch with germline at one junction end may stem from a read error. V and J are TRBV20-1 and TRBJ2-2; 11 bases map to TRBD1. The CDR3 runs to 18 residues. Germline-derived CDR1 and CDR2 are DFQATT and SNEGSKA (reference sequence). Here the CDR3 DNA reads TGCAGGGCTAGAGATCACTACGGGACAGGGGGTTTTAACGGGGAGCTGTTTTTT. Translating it yields CRARDHYGTGGFNGELFF.

Ten or more counts support this clonotype. The rearrangement links TRBV29-1 to TRBJ2-7; D remains unclear. Looked up from germline, CDR1 is SQVTM and CDR2 is ANQGSEA. CDR3 size: 12 residues. V dropped 1 base and J dropped 3 bases, with 7 bases sitting between them. CDR3 bases: TGCAGCGTTGAAGTGGAAGGCTACGAGCAGTACTTC. This encodes CSVEVEGYEQYF.

This clonotype came up a few times. In nucleotides, the CDR3 is TGTGCCAGCAGCCCCTTGAGCGGAGAATACGAGCAGTACTTC. It encodes CASSPLSGEYEQYF. The gene calls are TRBV7-9 and TRBJ2-7; D perhaps matches TRBD2 (5 bases). CDR3 length: 14 residues. Trimming cost V 5 bases and J 4 bases, with 15 bases left between them. Germline lookup yields CDR1 SEHNR and CDR2 FQNEAQ (reference sequence).